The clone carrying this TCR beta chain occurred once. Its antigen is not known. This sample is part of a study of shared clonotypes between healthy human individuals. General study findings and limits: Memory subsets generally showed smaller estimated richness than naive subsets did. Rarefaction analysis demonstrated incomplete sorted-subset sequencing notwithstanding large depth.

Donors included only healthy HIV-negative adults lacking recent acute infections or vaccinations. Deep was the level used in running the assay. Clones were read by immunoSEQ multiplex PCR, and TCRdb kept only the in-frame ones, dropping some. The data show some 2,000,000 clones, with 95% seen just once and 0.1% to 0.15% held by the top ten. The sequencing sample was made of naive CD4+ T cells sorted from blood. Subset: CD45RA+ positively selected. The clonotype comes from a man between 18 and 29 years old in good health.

CDR3 sequence: CASSSPGLANYEQYF. In DNA form, the CDR3 reads TGTGCCAGCAGCTCTCCGGGACTAGCGAATTACGAGCAGTACTTC. V usage is TRBV7-2 and J usage is TRBJ2-7, with 10 positions matching TRBD2. CDR1 is SGHTA and CDR2 is FQGNSA in the germline V gene. Trimming at V came to 4 bases and at J to 4 bases, leaving 7 bases not matched to a gene. This CDR3 has 15 amino acids.